Following are 25 T cell receptor beta chains from one sample sequenced in a study of T cell clonotyping in hematopoietic cell transplantation. Assay used: immunoSEQ multiplex PCR; TCRdb lists only in-frame clones, some missing. The data contain around 7,000 clones, about 98% of them singletons. The material sequenced was PBMCs, taken 30 days after allogeneic stem cell transplant. Every receptor here comes from a male patient aged 60 to 75 who had an allogeneic stem cell transplant from a related donor, so the T cells may come from the graft donor. Some clones in this sample may be carry-over from other donors' samples.

The rearrangement uses TRBV6-5 and TRBJ2-1; 8 positions match TRBD1. V gave up 8 bases and J gave up 12 bases; unmatched junction bases: 18. The CDR3 contains 15 residues. Germline V gene sequence: CDR1 MNHEY, CDR2 SVGAGI. CDR3 protein: CASSTLGRGRFRQFF. The CDR3 DNA is TGTGCCAGCTCAACTCTTGGCAGGGGGCGCTTCCGGCAGTTCTTC.

The gene calls are TRBV29-1 and TRBJ1-1; D is perhaps TRBD1 (5 bases). This CDR3 is 11 amino acids long. Trimming stripped 8 bases from V and 1 base from J, with 8 bases between. Germline V gives CDR1 SQVTM, CDR2 ANQGSEA. In DNA, the CDR3 is TGCAGCACACAGGAGAACACTGAAGCTTTCTTT. This sequence encodes CSTQENTEAFF.

This clone came up once. The chain couples TRBV7-8 to TRBJ2-7; 10 positions match TRBD1. The V segment lost 4 bases and the J segment 5 bases; nucleotides outside the gene matches: 5. The germline V gene has CDR1 SGHVS and CDR2 FQNEAQ. The CDR3 runs to 14 residues. CDR3 sequence reads: CASSSGTGAHEQYF. DNA of the CDR3: TGTGCCAGCAGCTCCGGGACAGGGGCTCACGAGCAGTACTTC. Complete variable domain (other parts from reference TRBV7-8 and TRBJ2-7): GAGVSQSPRYKVAKRGQDVALRCDPISGHVSLFWYQQALGQGPEFLTYFQNEAQLDKSGLPSDRFFAERPEGSVSTLKIQRTQQEDSAVYLCASSSGTGAHEQYFGPGTRLTVT.

This chain uses TRBV18 with TRBJ1-5; D remains ambiguous. CDR1 KGHSH and CDR2 LQKENI come from the germline V gene. CDR3 length equals 12 residues. Trimming took off 5 bases at V and 3 bases at J, with 5 bases between the two ends. Written as DNA, the CDR3 is TGTGCCAGCTCAGAGTACAATCAGCCCCAGCATTTT. Amino acid sequence: CASSEYNQPQHF.

CDR3 nucleotide sequence: TGTGCCAGTAGTAACCCGTGGACAGCAGTTAAGGGCTACACCTTC. This codes for CASSNPWTAVKGYTF. The chain uses TRBV19 and TRBJ1-2; tentatively, D is TRBD1 (6 bases). Germline CDR1 is LNHDA and CDR2 is SQIVND (reference sequence). This CDR3 region has 15 residues. V dropped 4 bases and J dropped 8 bases, with 20 bases sitting between them.

The chain combines TRBV7-9 with TRBJ1-2, with 10 bases matching TRBD1. Trimming took 8 bases from V and 5 from J; bases not matched to a gene: 14. The CDR3 covers 16 residues. Germline assignment: CDR1 SEHNR and CDR2 FQNEAQ (reference sequence). This CDR3 reads CASRLGGTGEYYGYTF. As DNA, the CDR3 is TGTGCCAGCCGCCTCGGGGGGACAGGGGAATATTATGGCTACACCTTC.

The gene calls are TRBV6-5 and TRBJ2-2; 9 bases match TRBD1. The CDR3 runs to 16 residues. V lost 0 bases, J lost 3 bases, and 2 bases stayed unmatched. Germline V gene sequence: CDR1 MNHEY, CDR2 SVGAGI. CDR3 in DNA: TGTGCCAGCAGTTACTCGGGGACAGGGTACACCGGGGAGCTGTTTTTT. Translated: CASSYSGTGYTGELFF.

V gene TRBV30 combines with J gene TRBJ1-1, with 7 bases lining up with TRBD1. V lost 3 bases and J lost 5; bases outside the gene matches: 6. Germline V lookup: CDR1 GTSNPN, CDR2 SVGIG (reference sequence). The CDR3 is 13 residues long. CDR3 DNA: TGTGCCTGGAGGCCAGGGGGTATAACTGAAGCTTTCTTT. As protein: CAWRPGGITEAFF.

This rearrangement joins TRBV5-1 to TRBJ2-6; no clear D. With 0 bases removed from V and 0 bases from J, the gap between germline ends came to 7 bases. This CDR3 comprises 16 residues. The germline gives CDR1 SGHRS, CDR2 YFSETQ. The CDR3: CASSLAPGSGANVLTF. DNA for the CDR3: TGCGCCAGCAGCTTGGCCCCCGGCTCTGGGGCCAACGTCCTGACTTTC.

This chain joins TRBV27 and TRBJ2-1; 8 nucleotides match TRBD2. In germline, CDR1 is MNHEY, CDR2 SMNVEV (reference sequence). Losses at the gene ends were 3 bases for V and 5 bases for J; bases not matched to a gene: 6. The CDR3 sequence is 15 residues long. In nucleotides, the CDR3 is TGTGCCAGCAGTTTTATCGGGGGGGCCGACAATGAGCAGTTCTTC. Its protein is CASSFIGGADNEQFF.

V and J are TRBV2 and TRBJ1-1; D perhaps matches TRBD1 (6 bases). Germline V gene sequence: CDR1 SNHLY, CDR2 FYNNEI. V lost 1 base and J 4 bases, leaving 19 bases between the germline ends. The length of the CDR3 is 17 residues. The CDR3 coding sequence is TGTGCCAGCAGTGAAGGGGTTATTGGGGGGCAGGCCACTGAAGCTTTCTTT. Translation gives CASSEGVIGGQATEAFF. Combining the CDR3 with reference TRBV2 and TRBJ1-1 gives the whole variable domain EPEVTQTPSHQVTQMGQEVILRCVPISNHLYFYWYRQILGQKVEFLVSFYNNEISEKSEIFDDQFSVERPDGSNFTLKIRSTKLEDSAMYFCASSEGVIGGQATEAFFGQGTRLTVV.

This rearrangement joins TRBV29-1 to TRBJ1-2, with D perhaps matching TRBD1 (6 bases). The CDR3 is 13 residues long. Germline V gene lookup returns CDR1 SQVTM and CDR2 ANQGSEA. The V and J ends lost 7 bases and 5 bases respectively, with 17 bases between them. The CDR3 sequence: CSAPHRVSYGYTF. CDR3 DNA: TGCAGCGCCCCCCACAGGGTTTCTTATGGCTACACCTTC.

This chain uses TRBV10-3 with TRBJ2-3, with 7 positions matching TRBD2. The CDR3 is 14 residues long. CDR1 is ENHRY, CDR2 SYGVKD, per germline. V shed 11 bases and J 3 bases; nucleotides not matched to a gene: 11. CDR3 loop: CASMGGRVTDTQYF. The CDR3 region has the DNA TGTGCCTCCATGGGGGGGAGGGTGACAGATACGCAGTATTTT.

The chain recombines TRBV6-5 with TRBJ1-1; D uncertain. The V end was cut by 2 bases, the J end by 4 bases, with 8 bases between. The CDR3 is 13 residues long. Germline lookup yields CDR1 MNHEY and CDR2 SVGAGI. CDR3: CASSYQKLTEAFF. CDR3 nucleotide sequence: TGTGCCAGCAGTTACCAGAAGCTCACTGAAGCTTTCTTT.

The rearrangement uses TRBV19 and TRBJ1-2; D is ambiguous. Trimming removed 6 bases at V and 5 bases at J, with 13 bases between. The CDR3 is 13 residues long. CDR1 is LNHDA, CDR2 SQIVND, per germline (reference sequence). The CDR3 is CASSPPSDYGYTF. The CDR3 nucleotides read TGTGCCAGTAGCCCTCCGAGTGATTATGGCTACACCTTC.

This sequence joins TRBV28 and TRBJ1-5; D is undetermined. Trimming took 11 bases from V and 7 from J, leaving 9 bases between them. Per germline, CDR1 MDHEN and CDR2 SYDVKM. The CDR3 consists of 10 residues. Here the CDR3 reads CACAGQPQHF. In nucleotides, the CDR3 is TGTGCCTGCGCCGGACAGCCCCAGCATTTT.

This chain uses TRBV28 with TRBJ1-2; D possibly corresponds to TRBD1 (5 bases). The germline CDR1 and CDR2 sequences are MDHEN and SYDVKM. CDR3 length: 14 residues. V dropped 10 bases and J dropped 4 bases, with 19 bases sitting between them. DNA of the CDR3: TGTGCCACCAGGGAGGACCAACGAATCTATGGCTACACCTTC. Translating gives CATREDQRIYGYTF.

The chain uses TRBV5-1 and TRBJ1-1, with unresolved D. This CDR3 contains 14 residues. Germline V lookup: CDR1 SGHRS, CDR2 YFSETQ. Trimming left V 2 bases short and J 5 bases short, with 13 bases between. The CDR3 nucleotides are TGCGCCAGCAGCTTTTACACGAGTCGGACTGAAGCTTTCTTT. It encodes CASSFYTSRTEAFF.

This chain links TRBV27 with TRBJ2-1; D perhaps matches TRBD1 (6 bases). The germline V and J ends were trimmed by 5 bases and 5 bases, with 10 bases remaining between them. Germline V CDR1 and CDR2: MNHEY, SMNVEV (reference sequence). The CDR3 extends over 13 amino acids. The CDR3 sequence: CASSLRGHNEQFF. The CDR3 DNA sequence: TGTGCCAGCAGTCTCAGGGGCCACAATGAGCAGTTCTTC.

The V call is TRBV28, the J call TRBJ2-6; D ambiguous. V lost 5 bases, J lost 0 bases, and 11 bases lay in between. The CDR3 is made up of 16 amino acids. The V gene's germline CDR1 is MDHEN and CDR2 SYDVKM. As DNA, the CDR3 is TGTGCCAGCAGTCGGGCCGGAGACTCTGGGGCCAACGTCCTGACTTTC. Protein sequence: CASSRAGDSGANVLTF.

The chain couples TRBV30 to TRBJ2-7; TRBD2 might be the D (5 bases). Looked up from germline, CDR1 is GTSNPN and CDR2 is SVGIG (reference sequence). V was shortened by 0 bases and J by 4 bases, with 13 bases between the two germline ends. This CDR3 region has 14 residues. The CDR3 bases are TGTGCCTGGAGTGTAGAGCGGTTTGGGTACGAGCAGTACTTC. Protein product: CAWSVERFGYEQYF. The full variable domain, its missing parts supplied by reference TRBV30 and TRBJ2-7, is SQTIHQWPATLVQPVGSPLSLECTVEGTSNPNLYWYRQAAGRGLQLLFYSVGIGQISSEVPQNLSASRPQDRQFILSSKKLLLSDSGFYLCAWSVERFGYEQYFGPGTRLTVT.

In this sample, this clone turned up once. This sequence joins TRBV5-3 and TRBJ1-4; D possibly corresponds to TRBD1 (5 bases). TRBV5-3 is an open reading frame, and its role is uncertain. The CDR3 runs to 13 residues. The germline V and J ends were trimmed by 5 bases and 7 bases, with 12 bases remaining between them. The CDR3 nucleotides are TGTGCCAGAAGGCGGGGGTCCACTGAAAAACTGTTTTTT. It translates to CARRRGSTEKLFF.

The gene calls are TRBV28 and TRBJ2-7; no firm D call. CDR1 and CDR2 (germline): MDHEN, SYDVKM. This CDR3 comprises 12 residues. V was clipped by 5 bases and J by 0 bases, with 5 bases between them. The CDR3 DNA sequence: TGTGCCAGCAGTCTCAGCTCCTACGAGCAGTACTTC. Translation: CASSLSSYEQYF.

This clone was detected once. In nucleotides, the CDR3 is TGTGCCTGGAGAGGGACAGGATCCTACGAGCAGTACTTC. Its protein is CAWRGTGSYEQYF. The J gene is TRBJ2-7, the V gene TRBV30; 8 bases match TRBD1. Trimming took 3 bases from V and 1 from J; bases not matched to a gene: 2. The CDR3 contains 13 residues. Germline V gives CDR1 GTSNPN, CDR2 SVGIG (reference sequence).

This clone was seen only once. V is TRBV4-3 and J is TRBJ2-7; 8 nucleotides line up with TRBD2. In germline, CDR1 is LGHNA, CDR2 YSLEER. The J segment lost 3 bases and the V segment lost 0 bases, leaving 4 bases of the junction unmatched. The CDR3 extends over 15 amino acids. For the CDR3, the DNA is TGCGCCAGCAGCCAAGACCGGGGGGGGGTCTACGAGCAGTACTTC. Residues: CASSQDRGGVYEQYF.